This paragraph reports one T cell receptor beta chain. The antigen is undetermined. The data derive from a study of T cells in localized non-small cell lung cancer. Study-wide results and limits: Appearances in adjacent lung were noted for a median roughly 58 of the top 100 tumor clones. Because researchers sequenced only one region of the tumor, heterogeneity is still possible. Clonality peaked in uninvolved adjacent lung rather than tumor.

The CDR3 length is 13 residues. The V end lost 8 bases, the J end lost 6 bases, and 15 bases lay between the germline ends. The germline CDR1 and CDR2 sequences are MDHEN and SYDVKM. The assay was immunoSEQ multiplex PCR, and TCRdb's table has in-frame clones only and misses some. The sample contains under 50,000 clones, 86% of which appear only once. The rearrangement uses TRBV28 and TRBJ2-3; D is possibly TRBD1 or TRBD2 (5 bases each). Sequenced material: peripheral blood mononuclear cells, taken before any cancer treatment. This clonotype was sampled from a male donor aged 60 or over with stage II lung adenocarcinoma. CDR3 nucleotides: TGTGCCAGCGGTCTTGGGGGTTCGGATACGCAGTATTTT. This translates into CASGLGGSDTQYF.